Sequencing of this T cell receptor (beta chain) was carried out in a study of cytomegalovirus exposure and HLA in healthy donors. The CDR3 length is 16 residues. V was pared by 4 bases and J by 1 base, with 5 bases of the junction left unmatched. CDR1 SGHDT and CDR2 YYEEEE come from the germline V gene. Primers: 60 Vbeta forward and 13 Jbeta reverse. TCRdb keeps only in-frame clones here, not all; method: immunoSEQ multiplex PCR. The ten top clones account for roughly 0.98%, within a sample of approximately 210,000 clones. The origin of this receptor is a woman aged 25 to 39 in good health and CMV-seropositive. Input material: PBMCs. The V and J genes are TRBV5-6 and TRBJ2-5; TRBD2 matches 12 bases. CDR3 sequence: CASSIGLAGIQETQYF. The CDR3 nucleotides read TGTGCCAGCAGCATAGGACTAGCGGGGATCCAAGAGACCCAGTACTTC.